This entry features one T cell receptor (beta chain) sequence. Unique molecular identifiers, one per molecule, were present on every TCR cDNA molecule. A single record per CDR3 protein comes from TCRdb applying MiXCR to the 5' RACE reads. The sample shows about 85,000 distinct CDR3 sequences, under 25% of them seen only once. Time point: sample taken at primary tumor resection. TCRs were sequenced from unsorted whole RNA of tumor, nontumor lung or PBMC. The donors were 55 to 80 patients with non-small cell lung cancer that was early-stage and untreated. This sample is drawn from a study of spatial heterogeneity in lung cancer. Study-level information: The count of detected beta-chain sequences consistently exceeded that of alpha-chain sequences.

V dropped 1 base and J dropped 1 base, with 12 bases sitting between them. CDR3 length equals 15 residues. Germline V CDR1 and CDR2: SGHRS, YFSETQ. The V and J genes are TRBV5-1 and TRBJ2-7; TRBD1 might be the D (5 bases). This receptor was obtained from a male donor with early-stage non-small cell lung cancer. The input for sequencing was PBMCs, taken at surgery. The CDR3 region is CASSLSPDRSYEQYF. The CDR3 DNA reads TGCGCCAGCAGCTTGTCGCCCGACAGATCCTACGAGCAGTACTTC.